The following is a T cell receptor beta chain sequence with its context. The antigen remains undetermined. The data are from a study of cytomegalovirus exposure and HLA in healthy donors. Study-wide points: Altogether, 164 TCR beta chains were recorded as cytomegalovirus-associated. Most subjects' HLA-A and HLA-B alleles were reportedly predicted from TCR beta sequences.

Amplification used 60 Vbeta primers and 13 Jbeta primers. TCRdb's table, derived via immunoSEQ multiplex PCR, lists solely in-frame clones and lacks some. Here the sample spans about 36,000 clones, 60% to 80% being singletons. CDR3 length: 15 residues. CDR1 is MDHEN and CDR2 is SYDVKM in the germline V gene. Unmatched junction bases numbered 9, after V lost 5 bases and J lost 2 bases. This sequence was found in a young man in good health and CMV-seronegative. The chain joins TRBV28 to TRBJ2-7, with 7 bases aligning to TRBD2. Specimen: PBMCs. The DNA for the CDR3 is TGTGCCAGCAGTGGGGCGGGAGTCTATACCTACGAGCAGTACTTC. Translating it yields CASSGAGVYTYEQYF.